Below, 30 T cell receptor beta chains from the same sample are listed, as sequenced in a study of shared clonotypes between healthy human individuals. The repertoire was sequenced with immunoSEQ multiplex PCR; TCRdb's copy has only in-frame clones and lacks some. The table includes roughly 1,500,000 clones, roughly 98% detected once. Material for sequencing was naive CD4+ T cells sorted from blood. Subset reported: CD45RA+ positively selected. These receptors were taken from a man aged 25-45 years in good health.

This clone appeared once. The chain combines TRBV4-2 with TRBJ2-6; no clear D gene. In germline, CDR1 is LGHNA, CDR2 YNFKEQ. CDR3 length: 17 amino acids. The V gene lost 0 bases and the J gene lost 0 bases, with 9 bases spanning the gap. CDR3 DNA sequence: TGTGCCAGCAGCCAAGACGAACGACTCTCTGGGGCCAACGTCCTGACTTTC. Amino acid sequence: CASSQDERLSGANVLTF.

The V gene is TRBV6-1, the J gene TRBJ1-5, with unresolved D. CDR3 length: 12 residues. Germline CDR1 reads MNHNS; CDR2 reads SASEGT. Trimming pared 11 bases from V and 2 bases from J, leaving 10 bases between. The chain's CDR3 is CAAGIGNQPQHF. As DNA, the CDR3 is TGTGCCGCGGGGATTGGCAATCAGCCCCAGCATTTT.

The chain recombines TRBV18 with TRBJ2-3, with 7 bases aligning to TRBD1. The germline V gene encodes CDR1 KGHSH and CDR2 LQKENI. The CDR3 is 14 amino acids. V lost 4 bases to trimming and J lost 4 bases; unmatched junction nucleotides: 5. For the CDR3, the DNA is TGTGCCAGCTCACAGGGGACAGCCCCAGATACGCAGTATTTT. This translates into CASSQGTAPDTQYF.

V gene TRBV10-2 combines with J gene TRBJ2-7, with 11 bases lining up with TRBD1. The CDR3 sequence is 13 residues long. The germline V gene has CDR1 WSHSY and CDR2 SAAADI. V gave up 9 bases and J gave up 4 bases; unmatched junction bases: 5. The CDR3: CASGTGGLYEQYF. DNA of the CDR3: TGCGCCAGTGGGACAGGGGGGTTATACGAGCAGTACTTC.

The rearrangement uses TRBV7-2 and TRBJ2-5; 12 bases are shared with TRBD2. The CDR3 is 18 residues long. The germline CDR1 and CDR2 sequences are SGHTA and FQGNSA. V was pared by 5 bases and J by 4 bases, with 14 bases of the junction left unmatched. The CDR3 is CASSPNRRLAGEGETQYF. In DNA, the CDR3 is TGTGCCAGCAGCCCCAACAGGAGACTAGCGGGAGAGGGAGAGACCCAGTACTTC.

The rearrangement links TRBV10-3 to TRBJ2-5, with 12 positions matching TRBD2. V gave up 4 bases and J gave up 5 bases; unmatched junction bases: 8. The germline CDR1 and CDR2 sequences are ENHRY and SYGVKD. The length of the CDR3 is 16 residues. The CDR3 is CAISGPTSGRGETQYF. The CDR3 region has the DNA TGTGCCATCAGTGGGCCGACTAGCGGGAGAGGGGAGACCCAGTACTTC.

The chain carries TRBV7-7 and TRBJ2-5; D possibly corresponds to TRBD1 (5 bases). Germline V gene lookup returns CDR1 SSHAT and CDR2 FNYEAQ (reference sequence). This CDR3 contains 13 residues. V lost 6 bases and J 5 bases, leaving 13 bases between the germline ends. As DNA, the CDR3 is TGTGCCAGCAGGTCAAATCCAGGGGAGACCCAGTACTTC. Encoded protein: CASRSNPGETQYF.

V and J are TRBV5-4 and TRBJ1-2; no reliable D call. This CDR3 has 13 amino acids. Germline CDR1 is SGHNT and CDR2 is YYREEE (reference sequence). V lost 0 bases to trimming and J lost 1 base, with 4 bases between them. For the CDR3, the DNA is TGTGCCAGCAGCTTGGAGCTTAACTATGGCTACACCTTC. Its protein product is CASSLELNYGYTF.

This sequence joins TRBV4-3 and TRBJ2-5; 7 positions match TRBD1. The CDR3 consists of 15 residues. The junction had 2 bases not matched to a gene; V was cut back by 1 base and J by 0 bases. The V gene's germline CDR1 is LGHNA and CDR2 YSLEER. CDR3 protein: CASSQGDRDQETQYF. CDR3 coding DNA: TGCGCCAGCAGCCAAGGCGACAGGGACCAAGAGACCCAGTACTTC.

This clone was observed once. The DNA for the CDR3 is TGTGCCACCGGACTAGCCACACTTACCAATGAGCAGTTCTTC. Amino acids: CATGLATLTNEQFF. The rearrangement links TRBV10-3 to TRBJ2-1; 8 nucleotides match TRBD2. The CDR3 runs 14 residues. Germline V gene sequence: CDR1 ENHRY, CDR2 SYGVKD. Unmatched junction bases numbered 11, after V lost 10 bases and J lost 6 bases.

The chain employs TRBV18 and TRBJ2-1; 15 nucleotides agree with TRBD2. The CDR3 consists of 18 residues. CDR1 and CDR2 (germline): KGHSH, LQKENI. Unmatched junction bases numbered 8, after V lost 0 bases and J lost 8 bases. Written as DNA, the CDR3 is TGTGCCAGCTCACCACCGGGACTAGCGGGAGGTGTTTCATATGAGCAGTTCTTC. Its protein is CASSPPGLAGGVSYEQFF.

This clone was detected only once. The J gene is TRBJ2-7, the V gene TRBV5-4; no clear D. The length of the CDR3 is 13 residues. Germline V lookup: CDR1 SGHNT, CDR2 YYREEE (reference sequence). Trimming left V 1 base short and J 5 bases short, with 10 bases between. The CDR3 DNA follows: TGTGCCAGCAGCTTGAAGTGGAACGACGAGCAGTACTTC. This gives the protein CASSLKWNDEQYF.

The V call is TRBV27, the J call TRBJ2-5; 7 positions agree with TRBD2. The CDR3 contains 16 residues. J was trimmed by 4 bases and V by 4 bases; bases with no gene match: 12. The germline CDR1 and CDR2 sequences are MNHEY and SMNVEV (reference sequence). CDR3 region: CASSYQTGGARETQYF. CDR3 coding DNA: TGTGCCAGCAGTTACCAAACGGGGGGAGCCCGAGAGACCCAGTACTTC.

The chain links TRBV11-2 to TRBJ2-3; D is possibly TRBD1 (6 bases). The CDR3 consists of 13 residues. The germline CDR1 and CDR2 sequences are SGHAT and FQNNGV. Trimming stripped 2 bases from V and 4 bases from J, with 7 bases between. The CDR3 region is CASSLRGSDTQYF. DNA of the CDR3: TGTGCCAGCAGCTTAAGGGGGTCAGATACGCAGTATTTT. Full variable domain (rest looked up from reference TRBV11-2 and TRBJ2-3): EAGVAQSPRYKIIEKRQSVAFWCNPISGHATLYWYQQILGQGPKLLIQFQNNGVVDDSQLPKDRFSAERLKGVDSTLKIQPAKLEDSAVYLCASSLRGSDTQYFGPGTRLTVL.

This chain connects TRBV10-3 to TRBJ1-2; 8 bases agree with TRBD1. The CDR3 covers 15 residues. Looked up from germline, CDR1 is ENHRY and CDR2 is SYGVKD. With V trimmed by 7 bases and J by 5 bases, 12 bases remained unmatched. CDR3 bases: TGTGCCATCAATCCGACAGGGGACAGCTATTATGGCTACACCTTC. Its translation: CAINPTGDSYYGYTF.

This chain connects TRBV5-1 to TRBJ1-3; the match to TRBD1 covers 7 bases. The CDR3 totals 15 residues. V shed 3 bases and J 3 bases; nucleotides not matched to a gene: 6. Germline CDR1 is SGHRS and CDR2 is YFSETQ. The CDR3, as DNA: TGCGCCAGCAGCTCGGCCGGGACAGATGGAAACACCATATATTTT. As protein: CASSSAGTDGNTIYF.

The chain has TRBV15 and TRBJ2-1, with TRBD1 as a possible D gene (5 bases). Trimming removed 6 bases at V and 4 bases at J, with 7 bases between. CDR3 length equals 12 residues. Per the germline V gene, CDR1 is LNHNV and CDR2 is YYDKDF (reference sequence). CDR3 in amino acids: CATRGDYNEQFF. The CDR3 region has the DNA TGTGCCACCAGAGGGGATTACAATGAGCAGTTCTTC. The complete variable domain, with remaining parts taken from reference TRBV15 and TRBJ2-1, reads DAMVIQNPRYQVTQFGKPVTLSCSQTLNHNVMYWYQQKSSQAPKLLFHYYDKDFNNEADTPDNFQSRRPNTSFCFLDIRSPGLGDTAMYLCATRGDYNEQFFGPGTRLTVL.

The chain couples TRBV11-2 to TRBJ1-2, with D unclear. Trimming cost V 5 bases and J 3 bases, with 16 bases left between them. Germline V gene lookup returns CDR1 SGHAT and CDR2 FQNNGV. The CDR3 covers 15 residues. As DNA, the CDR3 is TGTGCCAGCAGCGCGCGTGTGGTTTTCGACTATGGCTACACCTTC. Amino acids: CASSARVVFDYGYTF.

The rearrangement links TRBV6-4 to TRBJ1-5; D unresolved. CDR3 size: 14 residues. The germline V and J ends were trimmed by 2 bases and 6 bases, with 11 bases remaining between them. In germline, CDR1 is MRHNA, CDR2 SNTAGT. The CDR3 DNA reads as TGTGCCAGCAGTGACAGGTTCATGGCTCAGCCCCAGCATTTT. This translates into CASSDRFMAQPQHF.

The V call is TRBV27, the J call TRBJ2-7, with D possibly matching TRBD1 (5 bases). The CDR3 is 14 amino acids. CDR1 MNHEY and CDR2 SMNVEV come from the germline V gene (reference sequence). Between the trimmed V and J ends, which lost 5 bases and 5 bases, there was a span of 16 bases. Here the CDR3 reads CASSPRRVRDEQYF. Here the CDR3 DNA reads TGTGCCAGCAGTCCCCGCAGGGTCCGGGACGAGCAGTACTTC.

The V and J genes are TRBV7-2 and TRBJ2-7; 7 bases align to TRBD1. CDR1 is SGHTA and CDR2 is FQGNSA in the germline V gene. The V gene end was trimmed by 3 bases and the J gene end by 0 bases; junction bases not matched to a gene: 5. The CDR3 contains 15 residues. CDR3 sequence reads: CASSLPDRASYEQYF. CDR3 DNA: TGTGCCAGCAGCTTGCCCGACAGGGCCTCCTACGAGCAGTACTTC.

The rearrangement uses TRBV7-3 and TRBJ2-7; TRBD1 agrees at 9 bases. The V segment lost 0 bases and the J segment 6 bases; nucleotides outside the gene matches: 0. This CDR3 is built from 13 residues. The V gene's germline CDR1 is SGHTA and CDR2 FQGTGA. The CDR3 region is CASSLTDRGEQYF. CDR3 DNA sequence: TGTGCCAGCAGCTTAACGGACAGGGGCGAGCAGTACTTC.

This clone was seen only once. CDR3 bases: TGTGCCAGCAGCACATCTCCGACTATTTACAATGAGCAGTTCTTC. Translated, it gives CASSTSPTIYNEQFF. The V gene is TRBV27, the J gene TRBJ2-1; tentatively, D is TRBD2 (5 bases). The CDR3 runs 15 residues. CDR1 and CDR2 (germline): MNHEY, SMNVEV (reference sequence). The V end lost 6 bases, the J end lost 4 bases, and 16 bases lay between the germline ends.

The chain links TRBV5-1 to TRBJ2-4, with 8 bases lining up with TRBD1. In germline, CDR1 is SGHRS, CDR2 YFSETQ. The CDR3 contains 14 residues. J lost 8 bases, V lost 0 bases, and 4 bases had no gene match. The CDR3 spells CASSLAGGEHIQYF. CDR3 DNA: TGCGCCAGCAGCTTGGCAGGGGGCGAGCACATTCAGTACTTC.

This CDR3 is CASSFHGQGRVRSYNEQFF. The CDR3, as DNA: TGTGCCAGCAGCTTCCACGGACAGGGAAGGGTAAGGTCCTACAATGAGCAGTTCTTC. The V and J genes are TRBV11-2 and TRBJ2-1; 8 nucleotides agree with TRBD1. Trimming removed 3 bases from V and 1 base from J; junction bases left unmatched: 14. The CDR3 is made up of 19 amino acids. The germline gives CDR1 SGHAT, CDR2 FQNNGV.

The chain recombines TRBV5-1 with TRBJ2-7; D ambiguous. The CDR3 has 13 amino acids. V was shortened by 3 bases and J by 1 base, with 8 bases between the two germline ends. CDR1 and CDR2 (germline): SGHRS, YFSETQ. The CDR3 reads CASSWSRSYEQYF. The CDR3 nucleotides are TGCGCCAGCAGCTGGAGCAGGTCCTACGAGCAGTACTTC.

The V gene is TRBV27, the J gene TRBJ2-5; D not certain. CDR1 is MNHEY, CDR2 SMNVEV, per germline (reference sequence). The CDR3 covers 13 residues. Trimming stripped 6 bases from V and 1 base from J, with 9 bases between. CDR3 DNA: TGTGCCAGCAGCCGAACCCTCCAAGAGACCCAGTACTTC. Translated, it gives CASSRTLQETQYF.

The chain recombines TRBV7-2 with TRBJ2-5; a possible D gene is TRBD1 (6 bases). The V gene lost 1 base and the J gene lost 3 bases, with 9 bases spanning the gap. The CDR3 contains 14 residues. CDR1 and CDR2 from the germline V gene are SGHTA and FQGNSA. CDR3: CASSLGTVKETQYF. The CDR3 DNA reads TGTGCCAGCAGCTTAGGGACAGTAAAAGAGACCCAGTACTTC.

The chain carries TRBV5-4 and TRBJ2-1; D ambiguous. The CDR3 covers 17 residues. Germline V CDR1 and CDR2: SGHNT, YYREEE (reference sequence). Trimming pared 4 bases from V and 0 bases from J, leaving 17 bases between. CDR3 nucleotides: TGTGCCAGCAGCCCGGAAGCGTTTAAGAGCTCCTACAATGAGCAGTTCTTC. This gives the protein CASSPEAFKSSYNEQFF.

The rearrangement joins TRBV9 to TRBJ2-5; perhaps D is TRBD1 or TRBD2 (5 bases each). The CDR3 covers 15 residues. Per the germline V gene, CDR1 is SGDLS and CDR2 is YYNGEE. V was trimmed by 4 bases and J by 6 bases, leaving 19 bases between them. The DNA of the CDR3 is TGTGCCAGCAGCTCCGGGACCCGCCCAACTCAGACCCAGTACTTC. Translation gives CASSSGTRPTQTQYF.